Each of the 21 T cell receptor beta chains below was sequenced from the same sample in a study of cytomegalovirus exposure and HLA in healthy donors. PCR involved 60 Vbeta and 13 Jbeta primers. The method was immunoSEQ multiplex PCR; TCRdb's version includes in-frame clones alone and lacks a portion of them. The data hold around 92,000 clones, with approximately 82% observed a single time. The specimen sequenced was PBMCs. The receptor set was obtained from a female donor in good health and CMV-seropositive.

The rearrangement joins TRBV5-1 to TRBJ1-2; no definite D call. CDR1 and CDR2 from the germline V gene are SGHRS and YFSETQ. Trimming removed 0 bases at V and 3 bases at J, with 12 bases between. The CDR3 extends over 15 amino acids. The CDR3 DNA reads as TGCGCCAGCAGCTTGGCTTCCCCCGACTACTATGGCTACACCTTC. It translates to CASSLASPDYYGYTF.

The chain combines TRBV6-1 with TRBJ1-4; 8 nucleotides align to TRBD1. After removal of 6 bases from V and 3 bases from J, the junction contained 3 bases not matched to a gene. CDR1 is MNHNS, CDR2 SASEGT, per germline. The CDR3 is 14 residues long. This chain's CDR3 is CASRDRVSNEKLFF. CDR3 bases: TGTGCCAGCAGGGACAGGGTGTCTAATGAAAAACTGTTTTTT.

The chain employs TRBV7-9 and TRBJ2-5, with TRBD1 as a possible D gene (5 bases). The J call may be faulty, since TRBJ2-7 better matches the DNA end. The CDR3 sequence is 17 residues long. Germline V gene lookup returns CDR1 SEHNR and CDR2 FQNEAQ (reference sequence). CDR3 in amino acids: CASSQGRWAHSRNEQYF. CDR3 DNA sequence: TGTGCCAGCAGCCAGGGAAGATGGGCCCACTCCCGGAACGAGCAGTACTTC.

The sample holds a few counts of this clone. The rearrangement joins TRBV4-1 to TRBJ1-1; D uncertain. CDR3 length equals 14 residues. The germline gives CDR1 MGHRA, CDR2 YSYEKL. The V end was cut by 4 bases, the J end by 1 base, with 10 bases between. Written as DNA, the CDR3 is TGCGCCAGCAGCCCCGTGCGCGGGAACACTGAAGCTTTCTTT. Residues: CASSPVRGNTEAFF.

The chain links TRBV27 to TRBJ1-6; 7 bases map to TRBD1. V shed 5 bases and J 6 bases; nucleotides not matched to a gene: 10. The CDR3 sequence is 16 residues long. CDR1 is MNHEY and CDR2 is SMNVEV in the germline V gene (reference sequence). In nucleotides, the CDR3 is TGTGCCAGCAGTCCCTTGGCTGGGACAGCTAATTCACCCCTCCACTTT. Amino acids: CASSPLAGTANSPLHF.

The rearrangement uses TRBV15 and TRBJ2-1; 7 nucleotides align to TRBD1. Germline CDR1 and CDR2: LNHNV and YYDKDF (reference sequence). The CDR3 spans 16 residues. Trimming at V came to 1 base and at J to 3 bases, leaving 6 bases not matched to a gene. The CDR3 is CATSRVRAGGYNEQFF. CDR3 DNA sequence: TGTGCCACCAGCAGAGTCCGAGCAGGGGGCTACAATGAGCAGTTCTTC.

The CDR3 nucleotides are TGCGCCAGCAGCTTGGTTGGGGCACAGGGTTTCCCAGATACGCAGTATTTT. This codes for CASSLVGAQGFPDTQYF. The J gene is TRBJ2-3, the V gene TRBV5-1; maybe TRBD1 (6 bases). V was pared by 0 bases and J by 4 bases, with 18 bases between. This CDR3 has 17 residues. Germline CDR1 and CDR2: SGHRS and YFSETQ.

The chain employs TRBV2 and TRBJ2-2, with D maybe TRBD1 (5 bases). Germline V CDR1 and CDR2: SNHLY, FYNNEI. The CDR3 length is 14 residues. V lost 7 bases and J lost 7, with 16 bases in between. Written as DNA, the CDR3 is TGTGCCAGCAAAGGGGCGTTCGAGGTCGGGGAGCTGTTTTTT. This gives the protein CASKGAFEVGELFF.

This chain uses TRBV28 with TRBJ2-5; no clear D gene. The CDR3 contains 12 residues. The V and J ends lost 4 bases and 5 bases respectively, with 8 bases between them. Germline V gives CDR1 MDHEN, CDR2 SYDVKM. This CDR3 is CASSSFGETQYF. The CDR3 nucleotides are TGTGCCAGCAGTTCCTTCGGGGAGACCCAGTACTTC. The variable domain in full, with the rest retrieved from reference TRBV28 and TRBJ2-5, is DVKVTQSSRYLVKRTGEKVFLECVQDMDHENMFWYRQDPGLGLRLIYFSYDVKMKEKGDIPEGYSVSREKKERFSLILESASTNQTSMYLCASSSFGETQYFGPGTRLLVL.

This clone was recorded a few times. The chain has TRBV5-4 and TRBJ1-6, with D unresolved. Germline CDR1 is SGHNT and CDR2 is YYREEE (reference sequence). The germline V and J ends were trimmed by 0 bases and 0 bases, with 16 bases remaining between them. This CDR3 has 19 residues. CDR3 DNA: TGTGCCAGCAGCTTGGGCCCGGCGGATCCGAGCTCCTATAATTCACCCCTCCACTTT. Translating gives CASSLGPADPSSYNSPLHF. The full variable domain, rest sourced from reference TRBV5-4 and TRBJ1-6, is ETGVTQSPTHLIKTRGQQVTLRCSSQSGHNTVSWYQQALGQGPQFIFQYYREEENGRGNFPPRFSGLQFPNYSSELNVNALELDDSALYLCASSLGPADPSSYNSPLHFGNGTRLTVT.

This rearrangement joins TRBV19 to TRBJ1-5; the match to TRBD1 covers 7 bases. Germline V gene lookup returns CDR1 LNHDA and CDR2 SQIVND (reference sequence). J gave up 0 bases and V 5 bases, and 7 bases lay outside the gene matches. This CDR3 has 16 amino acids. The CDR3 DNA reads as TGTGCCAGTAGTGGGGGGACAGTGTATAGCAATCAGCCCCAGCATTTT. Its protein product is CASSGGTVYSNQPQHF.

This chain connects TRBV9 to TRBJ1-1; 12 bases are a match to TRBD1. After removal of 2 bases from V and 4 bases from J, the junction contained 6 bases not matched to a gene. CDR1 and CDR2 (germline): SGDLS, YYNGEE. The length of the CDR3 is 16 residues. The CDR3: CASSVTGTGGITEAFF. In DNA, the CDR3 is TGTGCCAGCAGCGTCACCGGGACAGGGGGCATCACTGAAGCTTTCTTT.

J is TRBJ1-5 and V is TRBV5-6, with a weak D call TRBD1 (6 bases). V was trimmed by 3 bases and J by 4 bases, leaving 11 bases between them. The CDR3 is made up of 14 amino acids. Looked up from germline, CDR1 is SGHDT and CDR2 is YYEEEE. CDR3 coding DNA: TGTGCCAGCAGCTGGGGACACTCGAATCAGCCCCAGCATTTT. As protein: CASSWGHSNQPQHF.

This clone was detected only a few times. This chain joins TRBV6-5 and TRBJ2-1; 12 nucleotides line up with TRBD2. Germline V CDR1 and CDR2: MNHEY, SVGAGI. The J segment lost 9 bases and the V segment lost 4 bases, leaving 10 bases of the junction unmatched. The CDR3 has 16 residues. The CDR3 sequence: CASSSPGLAGGVEQFF. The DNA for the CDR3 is TGTGCCAGCAGTTCCCCGGGACTAGCGGGTGGTGTTGAGCAGTTCTTC.

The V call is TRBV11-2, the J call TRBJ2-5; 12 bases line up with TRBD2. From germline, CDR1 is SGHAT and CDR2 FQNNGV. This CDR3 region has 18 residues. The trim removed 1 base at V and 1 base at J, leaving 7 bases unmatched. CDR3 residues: CASSLVVGTSGFQETQYF. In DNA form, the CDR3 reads TGTGCCAGCAGCTTAGTTGTAGGGACTAGCGGGTTCCAAGAGACCCAGTACTTC.

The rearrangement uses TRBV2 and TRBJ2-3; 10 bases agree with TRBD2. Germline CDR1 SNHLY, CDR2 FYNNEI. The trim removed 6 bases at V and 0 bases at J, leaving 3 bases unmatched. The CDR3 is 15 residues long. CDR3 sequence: CASRGLATSTDTQYF. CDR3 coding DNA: TGTGCCAGCAGGGGACTAGCGACAAGCACAGATACGCAGTATTTT.

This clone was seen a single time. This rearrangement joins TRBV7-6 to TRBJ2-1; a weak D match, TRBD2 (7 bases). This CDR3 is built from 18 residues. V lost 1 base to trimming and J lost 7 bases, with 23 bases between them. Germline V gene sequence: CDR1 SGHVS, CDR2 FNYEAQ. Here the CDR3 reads CASSLVLPRGGGFNEQFF. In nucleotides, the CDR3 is TGTGCCAGCAGCTTAGTCCTCCCTAGGGGCGGGGGCTTTAATGAGCAGTTCTTC.

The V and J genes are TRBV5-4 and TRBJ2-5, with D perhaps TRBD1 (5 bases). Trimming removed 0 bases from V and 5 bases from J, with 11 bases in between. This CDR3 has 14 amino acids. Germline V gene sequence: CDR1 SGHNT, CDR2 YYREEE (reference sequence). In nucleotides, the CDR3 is TGTGCCAGCAGCTTGGCAGGGCTTGGGGAGACCCAGTACTTC. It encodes CASSLAGLGETQYF.

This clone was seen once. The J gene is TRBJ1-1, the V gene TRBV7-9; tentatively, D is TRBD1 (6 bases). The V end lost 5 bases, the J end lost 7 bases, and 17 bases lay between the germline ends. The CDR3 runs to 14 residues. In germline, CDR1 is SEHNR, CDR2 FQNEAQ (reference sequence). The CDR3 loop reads CASSTPGGGGEAFF. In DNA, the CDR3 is TGTGCCAGCAGCACCCCCGGAGGGGGGGGTGAAGCTTTCTTT.

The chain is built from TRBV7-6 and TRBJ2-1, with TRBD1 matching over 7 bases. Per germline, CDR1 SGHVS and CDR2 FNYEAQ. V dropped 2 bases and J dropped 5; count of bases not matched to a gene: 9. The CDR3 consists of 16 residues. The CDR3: CASSLRTRTGDNEQFF. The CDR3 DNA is TGTGCCAGCAGCTTAAGGACCAGGACAGGAGACAATGAGCAGTTCTTC.

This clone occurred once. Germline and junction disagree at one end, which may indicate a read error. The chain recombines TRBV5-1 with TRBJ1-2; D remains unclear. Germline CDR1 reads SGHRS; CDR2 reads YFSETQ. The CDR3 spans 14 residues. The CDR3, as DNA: TGCGCCAGCAGCTTGGTGACCTCTAACTATGGCTACCCCTTC. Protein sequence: CASSLVTSNYGYPF.